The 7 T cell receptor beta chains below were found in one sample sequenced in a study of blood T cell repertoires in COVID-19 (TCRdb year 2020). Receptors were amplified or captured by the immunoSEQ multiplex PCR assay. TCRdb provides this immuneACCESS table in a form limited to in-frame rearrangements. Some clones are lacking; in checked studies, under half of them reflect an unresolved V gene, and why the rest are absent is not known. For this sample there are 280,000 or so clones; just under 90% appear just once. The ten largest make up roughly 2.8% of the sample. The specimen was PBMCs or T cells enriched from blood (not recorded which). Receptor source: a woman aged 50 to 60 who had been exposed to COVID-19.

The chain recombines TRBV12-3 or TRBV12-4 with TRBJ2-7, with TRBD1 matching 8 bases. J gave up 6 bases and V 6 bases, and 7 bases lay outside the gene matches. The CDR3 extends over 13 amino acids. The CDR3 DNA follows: TGTGCCAGCAGATCTATCCAGGGGGCCGAGCAGTACTTC. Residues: CASRSIQGAEQYF.

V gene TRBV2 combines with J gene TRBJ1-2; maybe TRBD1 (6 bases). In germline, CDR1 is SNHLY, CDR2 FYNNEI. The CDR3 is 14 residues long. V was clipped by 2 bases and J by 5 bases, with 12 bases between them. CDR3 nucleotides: TGTGCCAGCAGTGAATGGGGGCTGGGGTATGGCTACACCTTC. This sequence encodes CASSEWGLGYGYTF.

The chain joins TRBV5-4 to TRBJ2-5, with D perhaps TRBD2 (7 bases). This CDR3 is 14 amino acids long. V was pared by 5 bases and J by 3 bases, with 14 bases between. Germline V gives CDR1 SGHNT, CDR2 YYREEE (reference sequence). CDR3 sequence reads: CASRGGGLKETQYF. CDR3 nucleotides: TGTGCCAGCAGAGGCGGGGGCCTAAAAGAGACCCAGTACTTC.

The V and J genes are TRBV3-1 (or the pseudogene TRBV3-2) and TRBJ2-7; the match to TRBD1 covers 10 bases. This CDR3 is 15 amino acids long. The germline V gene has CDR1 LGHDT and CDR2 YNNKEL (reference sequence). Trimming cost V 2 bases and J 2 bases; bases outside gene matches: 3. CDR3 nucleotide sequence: TGTGCCAGCAGCCAACGACAGGGGGCGCCCTACGAGCAGTACTTC. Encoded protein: CASSQRQGAPYEQYF.

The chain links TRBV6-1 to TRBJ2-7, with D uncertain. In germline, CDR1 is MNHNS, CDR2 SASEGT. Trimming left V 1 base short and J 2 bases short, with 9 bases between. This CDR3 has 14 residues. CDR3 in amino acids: CASSEGATTYEQYF. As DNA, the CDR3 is TGTGCCAGCAGTGAAGGGGCAACCACCTACGAGCAGTACTTC.

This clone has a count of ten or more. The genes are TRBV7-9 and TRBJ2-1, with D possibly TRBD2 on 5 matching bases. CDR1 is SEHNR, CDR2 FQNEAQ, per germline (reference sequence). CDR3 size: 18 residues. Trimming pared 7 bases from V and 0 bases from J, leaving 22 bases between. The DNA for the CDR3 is TGTGCCAGCAACCACCTTTATAGCGTTGAAGACTCCTACAATGAGCAGTTCTTC. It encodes CASNHLYSVEDSYNEQFF.

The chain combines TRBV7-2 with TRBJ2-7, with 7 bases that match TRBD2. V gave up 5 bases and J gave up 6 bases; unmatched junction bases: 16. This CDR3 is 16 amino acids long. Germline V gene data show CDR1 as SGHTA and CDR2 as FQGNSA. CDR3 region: CASSPGTRTRRVEQYF. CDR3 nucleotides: TGTGCCAGCAGCCCCGGTACCAGGACTAGGCGGGTCGAGCAGTACTTC.